These 12 T cell receptor beta chains originate from one sample sequenced in a study of blood T cell repertoires in COVID-19 (dated by TCRdb to between 2020 and 2021). Receptors were amplified or captured by the immunoSEQ multiplex PCR assay. TCRdb stores this immuneACCESS table with in-frame sequences only. Part of the clones is absent; in the studies checked, under half of the shortfall reflects unresolved V genes, and no reason is known for the rest. The sample yields some 190,000 clones; around 88% were counted once. Jointly, the top ten make up more than 1.4% of the sample. Sequenced sample: peripheral blood. Source of these receptors: a man younger than 35 with active or convalescent COVID-19.

This sequence joins TRBV12-3 or TRBV12-4 and TRBJ1-6, with D maybe TRBD1 (5 bases). This CDR3 is 13 amino acids long. Between the trimmed V and J ends, which lost 4 bases and 7 bases, there was a span of 8 bases. CDR3 sequence reads: CASSSGANSPLHF. The CDR3 DNA reads TGTGCCAGCAGTTCTGGGGCAAATTCACCCCTCCACTTT.

The chain couples TRBV10-1 to TRBJ2-7; no reliable D call. The CDR3 runs to 14 residues. The germline CDR1 and CDR2 sequences are WNHNN and SYGVQD (reference sequence). V lost 5 bases and J 0 bases, leaving 11 bases between the germline ends. The CDR3 coding sequence is TGCGCCAGCAGTCCAAGCGTCCCCTCCTACGAGCAGTACTTC. Protein: CASSPSVPSYEQYF.

Remarks on this clone: Other DNA sequences within the sample encode an identical CDR3. The chain has TRBV5-1 and TRBJ2-5; the D gene is possibly TRBD1 (6 bases). This CDR3 contains 13 residues. Germline-derived CDR1 and CDR2 are SGHRS and YFSETQ. The ends were cut back, 5 bases at V and 3 bases at J, with 11 bases in the middle. The DNA of the CDR3 is TGCGCCAGCAGTCCGGCAGGGGAAGAGACCCAGTACTTC. This encodes CASSPAGEETQYF.

The J gene is TRBJ2-7, the V gene TRBV18, with TRBD2 as a possible D gene (6 bases). This CDR3 comprises 14 residues. Germline V CDR1 and CDR2: KGHSH, LQKENI. V was trimmed by 4 bases and J by 5 bases, leaving 15 bases between them. The CDR3 nucleotides are TGTGCCAGCTCACTCACGGGAGCACGCCACGAGCAGTACTTC. Its protein product is CASSLTGARHEQYF.

This sequence joins TRBV28 and TRBJ1-5; D not certain. V was clipped by 8 bases and J by 2 bases, with 16 bases between them. The CDR3 loop spans 15 amino acids. Germline loops: CDR1 MDHEN, CDR2 SYDVKM. CDR3 in amino acids: CASGPPGTGNQPQHF. CDR3 in DNA: TGTGCCAGCGGCCCCCCTGGAACAGGCAATCAGCCCCAGCATTTT.

This clone was counted only a few times. CDR3 residues: CASSLIGTSGRRETQYF. In nucleotides, the CDR3 is TGTGCCAGCAGCTTAATCGGGACTAGCGGGAGAAGGGAGACCCAGTACTTC. This chain links TRBV7-2 with TRBJ2-5; 14 bases line up with TRBD2. Trimming removed 2 bases from V and 5 bases from J; junction bases left unmatched: 7. Germline loops: CDR1 SGHTA, CDR2 FQGNSA. This CDR3 is built from 17 residues.

This chain links TRBV5-1 with TRBJ2-5; 12 nucleotides line up with TRBD2. The germline CDR1 and CDR2 sequences are SGHRS and YFSETQ. This CDR3 comprises 14 residues. The J segment lost 2 bases and the V segment lost 7 bases, leaving 3 bases of the junction unmatched. The CDR3 is CASASGRGQETQYF. The CDR3 region has the DNA TGCGCCAGCGCTAGCGGGAGGGGACAAGAGACCCAGTACTTC.

The CDR3 loop reads CASSHLLAGGPEQYF. CDR3 DNA: TGTGCCAGCAGCCACCTCCTAGCGGGAGGGCCAGAGCAGTACTTC. The chain recombines TRBV6-5 with TRBJ2-7; 12 bases are a match to TRBD2. The ends lost 6 bases at V and 7 bases at J; junction bases unmatched: 10. Per the germline V gene, CDR1 is MNHEY and CDR2 is SVGAGI. This CDR3 comprises 15 residues.

There are a few counts of this clone. The chain couples TRBV30 to TRBJ2-5; 7 nucleotides agree with TRBD2. The CDR3 has 13 amino acids. The ends lost 5 bases at V and 4 bases at J; junction bases unmatched: 7. CDR1 is GTSNPN, CDR2 SVGIG, per germline (reference sequence). The CDR3 DNA reads as TGTGCCTGGTCCTCTCAGCGGGGAGAGACCCAGTACTTC. Protein product: CAWSSQRGETQYF.

The J gene is TRBJ2-1, the V gene TRBV15; TRBD1 agrees at 12 bases. V lost 8 bases, J lost 9 bases, and 17 bases stayed unmatched. CDR1 LNHNV and CDR2 YYDKDF come from the germline V gene (reference sequence). The CDR3 sequence is 17 residues long. Written as DNA, the CDR3 is TGTGCCACCGAAGGACCCGGGACAGGGGGCCGCCACGGTGAGCAGTTCTTC. Translated: CATEGPGTGGRHGEQFF. The full variable domain, in which reference TRBV15 and TRBJ2-1 provide the parts outside the CDR3, is DAMVIQNPRYQVTQFGKPVTLSCSQTLNHNVMYWYQQKSSQAPKLLFHYYDKDFNNEADTPDNFQSRRPNTSFCFLDIRSPGLGDTAMYLCATEGPGTGGRHGEQFFGPGTRLTVL.

J is TRBJ1-3 and V is TRBV11-2; 8 bases align to TRBD1. CDR3 size: 16 residues. V lost 4 bases and J lost 4; bases outside the gene matches: 9. Germline V gene data show CDR1 as SGHAT and CDR2 as FQNNGV. The CDR3 loop is CASSSLGTGGGNTIYF. CDR3 DNA: TGTGCCAGCAGCTCCCTCGGGACAGGCGGCGGAAACACCATATATTTT.

The chain carries TRBV6-5 and TRBJ2-4; 7 nucleotides match TRBD1. This CDR3 spans 14 amino acids. Germline lookup yields CDR1 MNHEY and CDR2 SVGAGI. J was trimmed by 5 bases and V by 6 bases; bases with no gene match: 7. Here the CDR3 DNA reads TGTGCCAGCAGGCCTACCGGGACAGAAAACATTCAGTACTTC. Translation: CASRPTGTENIQYF.